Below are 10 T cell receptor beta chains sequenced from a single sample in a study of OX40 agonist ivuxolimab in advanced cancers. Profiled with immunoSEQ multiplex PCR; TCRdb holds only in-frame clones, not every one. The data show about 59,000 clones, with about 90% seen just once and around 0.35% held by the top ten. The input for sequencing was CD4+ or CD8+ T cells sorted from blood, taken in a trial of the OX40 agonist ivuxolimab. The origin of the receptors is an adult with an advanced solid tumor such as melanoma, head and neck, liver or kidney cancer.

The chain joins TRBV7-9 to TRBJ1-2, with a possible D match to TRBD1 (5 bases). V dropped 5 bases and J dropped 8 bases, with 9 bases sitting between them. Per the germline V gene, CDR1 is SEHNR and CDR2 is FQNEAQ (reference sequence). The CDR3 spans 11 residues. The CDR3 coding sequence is TGTGCCAGCAGCACGCGACAGGGCTACACCTTC. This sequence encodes CASSTRQGYTF.

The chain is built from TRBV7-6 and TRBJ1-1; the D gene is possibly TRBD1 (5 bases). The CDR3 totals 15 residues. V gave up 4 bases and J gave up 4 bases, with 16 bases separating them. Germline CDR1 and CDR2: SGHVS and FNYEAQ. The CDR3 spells CASSSFSAGSTEAFF. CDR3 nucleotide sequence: TGTGCCAGCAGCTCGTTTTCAGCAGGGAGCACTGAAGCTTTCTTT.

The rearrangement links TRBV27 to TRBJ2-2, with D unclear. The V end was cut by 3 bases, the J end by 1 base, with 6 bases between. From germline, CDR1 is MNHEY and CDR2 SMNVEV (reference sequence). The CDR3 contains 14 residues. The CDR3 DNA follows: TGTGCCAGCAGTTTGGGCAGGAACACCGGGGAGCTGTTTTTT. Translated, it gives CASSLGRNTGELFF.

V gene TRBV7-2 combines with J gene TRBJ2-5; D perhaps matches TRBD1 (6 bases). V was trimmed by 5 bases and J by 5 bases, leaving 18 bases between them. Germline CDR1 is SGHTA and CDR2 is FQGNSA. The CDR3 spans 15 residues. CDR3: CASSNQGSIGETQYF. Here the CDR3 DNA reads TGTGCCAGCAGCAACCAGGGGAGCATCGGGGAGACCCAGTACTTC.

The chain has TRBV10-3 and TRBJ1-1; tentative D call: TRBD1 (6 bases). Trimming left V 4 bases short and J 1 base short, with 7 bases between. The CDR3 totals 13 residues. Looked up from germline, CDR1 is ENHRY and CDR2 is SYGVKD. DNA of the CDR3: TGTGCCATCAGTGGGACAGAGAACACTGAAGCTTTCTTT. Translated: CAISGTENTEAFF.

CDR3 in amino acids: CASTKDTNTEAFF. CDR3 nucleotides: TGTGCCAGCACCAAGGACACTAACACTGAAGCTTTCTTT. J is TRBJ1-1 and V is TRBV2; D might be TRBD1 (5 bases). Trimming pared 7 bases from V and 2 bases from J, leaving 11 bases between. CDR3 length: 13 residues. Germline CDR1 reads SNHLY; CDR2 reads FYNNEI. The complete variable domain, with remaining parts taken from reference TRBV2 and TRBJ1-1, reads EPEVTQTPSHQVTQMGQEVILRCVPISNHLYFYWYRQILGQKVEFLVSFYNNEISEKSEIFDDQFSVERPDGSNFTLKIRSTKLEDSAMYFCASTKDTNTEAFFGQGTRLTVV.

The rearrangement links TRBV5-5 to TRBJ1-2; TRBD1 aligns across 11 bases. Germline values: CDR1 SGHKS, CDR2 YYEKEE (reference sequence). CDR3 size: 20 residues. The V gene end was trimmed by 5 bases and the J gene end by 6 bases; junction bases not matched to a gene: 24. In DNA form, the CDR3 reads TGTGCCAGCAGTCCGGACAGGGGGCGACTTTCACCCCAGTCCCGGGATGGCTACACCTTC. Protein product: CASSPDRGRLSPQSRDGYTF.

In DNA, the CDR3 is TGTGCCAGCAGTTCCTTTAGCGGGACTCCCCTGGCCGGGGAGCTGTTTTTT. This encodes CASSSFSGTPLAGELFF. This sequence joins TRBV27 and TRBJ2-2; 8 bases are shared with TRBD2. From germline, CDR1 is MNHEY and CDR2 SMNVEV (reference sequence). The junction had 13 bases not matched to a gene; V was cut back by 4 bases and J by 6 bases. This CDR3 region has 17 residues.

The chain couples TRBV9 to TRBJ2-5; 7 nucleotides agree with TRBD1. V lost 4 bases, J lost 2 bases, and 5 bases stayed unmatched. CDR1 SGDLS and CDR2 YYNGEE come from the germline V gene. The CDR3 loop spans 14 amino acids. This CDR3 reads CASSRQGTQETQYF. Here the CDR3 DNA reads TGTGCCAGCAGCAGACAGGGTACGCAAGAGACCCAGTACTTC.

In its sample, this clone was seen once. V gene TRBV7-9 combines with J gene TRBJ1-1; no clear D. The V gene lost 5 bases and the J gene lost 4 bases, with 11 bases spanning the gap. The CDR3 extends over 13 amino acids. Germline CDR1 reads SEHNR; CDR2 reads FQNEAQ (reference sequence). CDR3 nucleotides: TGTGCCAGCAGCATCTCTTCCCCCACTGAAGCTTTCTTT. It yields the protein CASSISSPTEAFF.